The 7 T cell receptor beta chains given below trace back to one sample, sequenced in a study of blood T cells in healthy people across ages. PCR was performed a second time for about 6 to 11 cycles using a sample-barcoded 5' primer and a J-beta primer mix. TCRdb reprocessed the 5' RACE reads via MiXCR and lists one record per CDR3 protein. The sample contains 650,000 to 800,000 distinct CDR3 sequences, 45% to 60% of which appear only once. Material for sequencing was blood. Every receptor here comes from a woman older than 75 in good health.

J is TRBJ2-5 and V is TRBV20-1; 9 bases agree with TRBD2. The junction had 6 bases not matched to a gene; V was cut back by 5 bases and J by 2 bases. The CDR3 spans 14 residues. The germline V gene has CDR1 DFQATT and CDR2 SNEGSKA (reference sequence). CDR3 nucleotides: TGCAGTGCTCAGCGGGGGGTCCCACAAGAGACCCAGTACTTC. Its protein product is CSAQRGVPQETQYF.

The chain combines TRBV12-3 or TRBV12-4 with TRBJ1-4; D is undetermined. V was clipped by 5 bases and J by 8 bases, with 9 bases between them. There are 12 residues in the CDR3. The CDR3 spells CASSTVGEKLFF. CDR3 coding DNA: TGTGCCAGCAGTACGGTGGGCGAAAAACTGTTTTTT.

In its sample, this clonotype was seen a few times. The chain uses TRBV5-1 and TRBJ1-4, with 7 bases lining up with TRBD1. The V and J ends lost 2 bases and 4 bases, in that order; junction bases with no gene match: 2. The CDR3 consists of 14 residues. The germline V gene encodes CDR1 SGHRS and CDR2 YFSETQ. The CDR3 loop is CASSFGDSNEKLFF. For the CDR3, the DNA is TGCGCCAGCAGCTTTGGGGACAGTAATGAAAAACTGTTTTTT. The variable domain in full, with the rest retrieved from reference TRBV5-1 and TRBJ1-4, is KAGVTQTPRYLIKTRGQQVTLSCSPISGHRSVSWYQQTPGQGLQFLFEYFSETQRNKGNFPGRFSGRQFSNSRSEMNVSTLELGDSALYLCASSFGDSNEKLFFGSGTQLSVL.

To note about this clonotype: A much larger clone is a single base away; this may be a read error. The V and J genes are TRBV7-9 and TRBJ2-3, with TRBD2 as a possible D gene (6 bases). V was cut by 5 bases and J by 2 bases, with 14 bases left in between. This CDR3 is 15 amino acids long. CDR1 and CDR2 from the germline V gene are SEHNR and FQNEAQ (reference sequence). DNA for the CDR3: TGTGCCAGCAGCATCACGGGAGCTCCCACAGATACGCAGTATTTT. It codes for CASSITGAPTDTQYF.

The CDR3 nucleotides are TGCAGCGTTGGCGCAGGGGGAAAACTGTTTTTT. Residues: CSVGAGGKLFF. V and J are TRBV29-1 and TRBJ1-4; TRBD1 matches 7 bases. This CDR3 contains 11 residues. Germline loops: CDR1 SQVTM, CDR2 ANQGSEA. Trimming at V came to 4 bases and at J to 10 bases, leaving 3 bases not matched to a gene.

As DNA, the CDR3 is TGTGCCAGTAGAAGGCAGGGCGATGAGCAGTTCTTC. Its translation: CASRRQGDEQFF. The chain carries TRBV19 and TRBJ2-1; tentatively, D is TRBD1 (5 bases). CDR3 size: 12 residues. CDR1 LNHDA and CDR2 SQIVND come from the germline V gene (reference sequence). Deletions cut 6 bases from V and 8 bases from J, with 11 bases between. The full variable domain, with the rest looked up from reference TRBV19 and TRBJ2-1, is DGGITQSPKYLFRKEGQNVTLSCEQNLNHDAMYWYRQDPGQGLRLIYYSQIVNDFQKGDIAEGYSVSREKKESFPLTVTSAQKNPTAFYLCASRRQGDEQFFGPGTRLTVL.

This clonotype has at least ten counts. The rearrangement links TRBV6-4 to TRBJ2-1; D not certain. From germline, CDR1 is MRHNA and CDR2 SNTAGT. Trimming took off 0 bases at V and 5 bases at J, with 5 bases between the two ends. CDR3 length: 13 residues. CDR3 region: CASSDSGNNEQFF. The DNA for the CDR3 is TGTGCCAGCAGTGACTCCGGTAACAATGAGCAGTTCTTC.